These 3 T cell receptor beta chains were sequenced from one sample in a study of T-cell memory formation after mild COVID-19. TCRdb processed the 5' RACE reads anew with MiXCR; each CDR3 protein has one entry. The sample lists 150,000 to 200,000 distinct CDR3 sequences, around 21% occurring once. The sequenced sample consisted of PBMCs or a T cell subset sorted from them (not recorded which). Source of these receptors: an adult woman who had mild COVID-19 (a few samples of this study predate the infection). Cell type and time point are not known.

The chain uses TRBV20-1 and TRBJ1-1; perhaps TRBD1 as D (5 bases). The CDR3 is made up of 13 amino acids. In germline, CDR1 is DFQATT, CDR2 SNEGSKA (reference sequence). V was trimmed by 6 bases and J by 3 bases, leaving 14 bases between them. The CDR3 region has the DNA TGCAGTGCCACAAGCGGGGGGGACACTGAAGCTTTCTTT. Translation gives CSATSGGDTEAFF.

This clonotype showed up just a few times. The chain combines TRBV11-2 with TRBJ1-5, with D perhaps TRBD1 (6 bases). Germline V gene sequence: CDR1 SGHAT, CDR2 FQNNGV. The CDR3 contains 15 residues. V dropped 3 bases and J dropped 2 bases, with 11 bases sitting between them. The CDR3 DNA follows: TGTGCCAGCAGCTTTGGGGCAGGGGGCAATCAGCCCCAGCATTTT. It encodes CASSFGAGGNQPQHF. Complete variable domain (other parts from reference TRBV11-2 and TRBJ1-5): EAGVAQSPRYKIIEKRQSVAFWCNPISGHATLYWYQQILGQGPKLLIQFQNNGVVDDSQLPKDRFSAERLKGVDSTLKIQPAKLEDSAVYLCASSFGAGGNQPQHFGDGTRLSIL.

J is TRBJ1-1 and V is TRBV20-1; D uncertain. In germline, CDR1 is DFQATT, CDR2 SNEGSKA (reference sequence). This CDR3 is 13 amino acids long. V lost 0 bases, J lost 0 bases, and 5 bases lay in between. Here the CDR3 DNA reads TGCAGTGCTAGAGACTGGTTGAACACTGAAGCTTTCTTT. It yields the protein CSARDWLNTEAFF.